This entry is about one T cell receptor beta chain. Antigen specificity is unknown. The source of the sample is a study of follicular helper T cells after annual influenza vaccination. Findings and limits, study-wide: Yearly vaccinations repeatedly recalled conserved clonotypes in ICOS+CD38+ cTfh. Day 7 ICOS+CD38+ clones later appeared mostly in ICOS-CD38- cTfh.

Noted time point: 2014-2015 season, pre-vaccination. Donors with HIV/AIDS, active malignancy, immunomodulators or active illness were excluded. CDR1 is KGHSH and CDR2 is LQKENI in the germline V gene. Trimming cost V 0 bases and J 2 bases, with 15 bases left between them. This CDR3 region has 17 residues. Sequencing of TCRB used Survey level resolution. This table comes from immunoSEQ multiplex PCR, and its TCRdb copy is limited to in-frame clones, with some not included. This table holds approximately 30,000 clones, roughly 80% found once. The input for sequencing was CXCR5+ CD38- circulating T follicular helper cells from blood, taken on the day of influenza vaccination. The subset was: circulating Tfh, non-naive CD4+CXCR5+PD-1+ (ICOS+CD38+ or ICOS-CD38-). The chain carries TRBV18 and TRBJ2-3; D may be TRBD1 (5 bases). The origin of this receptor is an adult who received the influenza vaccine. The CDR3 reads CASSPPRTGGNTDTQYF. The CDR3 DNA reads TGTGCCAGCTCACCACCGAGAACAGGCGGAAACACAGATACGCAGTATTTT.